These 17 T cell receptor beta chains originate from one sample sequenced in a study of T cell responses to AZD1222 COVID-19 vaccine. The table came from immunoSEQ multiplex PCR; TCRdb's copy has only in-frame clones and leaves some out. The data hold tens of thousands of clones, with 70% to 90% observed a single time. This material consisted of peripheral blood, taken on day 0 of AZD1222 vaccination. The receptors were gathered from an adult in good health.

The rearrangement links TRBV30 to TRBJ2-3; maybe TRBD2 (5 bases). The CDR3 is 13 amino acids. Trimming left V 3 bases short and J 2 bases short, with 9 bases between. CDR1 and CDR2 (germline): GTSNPN, SVGIG (reference sequence). The chain's CDR3 is CAWREANTDTQYF. In DNA, the CDR3 is TGTGCCTGGAGGGAGGCTAACACAGATACGCAGTATTTT.

The chain combines TRBV5-1 with TRBJ1-3, with a tentative D call TRBD1 (6 bases). V dropped 4 bases and J dropped 0 bases, with 11 bases sitting between them. CDR1 SGHRS and CDR2 YFSETQ come from the germline V gene. The CDR3 is 15 residues long. This CDR3 reads CASSQTTGSGNTIYF. Here the CDR3 DNA reads TGCGCCAGCAGCCAAACGACAGGCTCTGGAAACACCATATATTTT.

Only one count was recorded for this clone. The rearrangement uses TRBV27 and TRBJ2-6, with 10 nucleotides matching TRBD1. V lost 7 bases, J lost 2 bases, and 11 bases stayed unmatched. In germline, CDR1 is MNHEY, CDR2 SMNVEV (reference sequence). CDR3 length equals 18 residues. The CDR3 DNA reads as TGTGCCAGCACCTACCGTGGACAGGGGGGAACTGGGGCCAACGTCCTGACTTTC. Amino acids: CASTYRGQGGTGANVLTF.

The V gene is TRBV19, the J gene TRBJ2-3; D remains ambiguous. Germline V gene lookup returns CDR1 LNHDA and CDR2 SQIVND (reference sequence). This CDR3 is 14 amino acids long. V was shortened by 7 bases and J by 4 bases, with 15 bases between the two germline ends. The CDR3 region has the DNA TGTGCCAGTAAGGAGCTCCTGGGCGCAGATACGCAGTATTTT. Protein: CASKELLGADTQYF.

V gene TRBV5-1 combines with J gene TRBJ2-3; no clear D. This CDR3 region has 16 residues. Trimming cost V 0 bases and J 2 bases, with 13 bases left between them. The germline CDR1 and CDR2 sequences are SGHRS and YFSETQ. The CDR3 DNA sequence: TGCGCCAGCAGCTTGGGAGCCCAAGGCCCCACAGATACGCAGTATTTT. This sequence encodes CASSLGAQGPTDTQYF.

This sequence joins TRBV11-3 and TRBJ1-1; a weak D match, TRBD1 (5 bases). The germline gives CDR1 SGHNT, CDR2 YENEEA. This CDR3 is 14 amino acids long. V lost 3 bases to trimming and J lost 4 bases, with 12 bases between them. The CDR3 sequence: CASSLAPGSTEAFF. DNA for the CDR3: TGTGCCAGCAGCTTGGCCCCAGGGTCCACTGAAGCTTTCTTT.

V gene TRBV4-2 combines with J gene TRBJ2-7; a possible D gene is TRBD2 (6 bases). V dropped 0 bases and J dropped 4 bases, with 13 bases sitting between them. Germline CDR1 LGHNA, CDR2 YNFKEQ. The CDR3 length is 15 residues. CDR3 in amino acids: CASSQEEGNIYEQYF. The CDR3 nucleotides are TGTGCCAGCAGCCAAGAGGAGGGCAATATTTACGAGCAGTACTTC.

V and J are TRBV11-3 and TRBJ2-7; D ambiguous. The CDR3 is 13 residues long. Germline CDR1 and CDR2: SGHNT and YENEEA. Between the trimmed V and J ends, which lost 2 bases and 2 bases, there was a span of 7 bases. CDR3 residues: CASSLTAAYEQYF. CDR3 DNA: TGTGCCAGCAGCTTAACAGCTGCCTACGAGCAGTACTTC.

CDR3 coding DNA: TGTGCCAGTAAACTCGGGGGCGCAGCCTATAATTCACCCCTCCACTTT. Translated, it gives CASKLGGAAYNSPLHF. The chain employs TRBV19 and TRBJ1-6; the D gene is possibly TRBD1 (6 bases). V lost 7 bases, J lost 2 bases, and 15 bases lay in between. Germline V gives CDR1 LNHDA, CDR2 SQIVND (reference sequence). This CDR3 has 16 residues. Drawing the rest from reference TRBV19 and TRBJ1-6, the complete variable domain is DGGITQSPKYLFRKEGQNVTLSCEQNLNHDAMYWYRQDPGQGLRLIYYSQIVNDFQKGDIAEGYSVSREKKESFPLTVTSAQKNPTAFYLCASKLGGAAYNSPLHFGNGTRLTVT.

This chain uses TRBV29-1 with TRBJ1-5; 7 bases agree with TRBD1. With V trimmed by 6 bases and J by 7 bases, 9 bases remained unmatched. From germline, CDR1 is SQVTM and CDR2 ANQGSEA. This CDR3 comprises 13 residues. The CDR3 region is CSVTTGLEQPQHF. CDR3 nucleotides: TGCAGCGTCACGACAGGGTTAGAACAGCCCCAGCATTTT.

The chain is built from TRBV19 and TRBJ2-3; TRBD2 matches 7 bases. CDR3 length: 16 residues. V shed 5 bases, J shed 4 bases, and the junction held 12 bases outside the gene matches. CDR1 is LNHDA and CDR2 is SQIVND in the germline V gene (reference sequence). The CDR3 DNA is TGTGCCAGTAGTGCCCTGGGAGGGAGGGTCGCAGATACGCAGTATTTT. It specifies CASSALGGRVADTQYF.

The chain is built from TRBV7-6 and TRBJ1-3; D not certain. CDR1 is SGHVS and CDR2 is FNYEAQ in the germline V gene. The CDR3 has 16 residues. V lost 1 base and J 0 bases, leaving 10 bases between the germline ends. The DNA for the CDR3 is TGTGCCAGCAGCTTAGGACACCTGCGCTCTGGAAACACCATATATTTT. Translated: CASSLGHLRSGNTIYF.

The chain employs TRBV5-1 and TRBJ1-2; weak D call: TRBD1 (5 bases). The CDR3 has 15 residues. Germline CDR1 reads SGHRS; CDR2 reads YFSETQ. The V end was cut by 0 bases, the J end by 7 bases, with 16 bases between. DNA for the CDR3: TGCGCCAGCAGCTTGGCGGAGGGGACCCTTTTTGGCTACACCTTC. Translated: CASSLAEGTLFGYTF. Complete variable domain (other parts from reference TRBV5-1 and TRBJ1-2): KAGVTQTPRYLIKTRGQQVTLSCSPISGHRSVSWYQQTPGQGLQFLFEYFSETQRNKGNFPGRFSGRQFSNSRSEMNVSTLELGDSALYLCASSLAEGTLFGYTFGSGTRLTVV.

This clone came up once. The chain employs TRBV15 and TRBJ1-5; D is unresolved. Germline CDR1 reads LNHNV; CDR2 reads YYDKDF (reference sequence). This CDR3 is built from 14 residues. Trimming stripped 0 bases from V and 6 bases from J, with 9 bases between. In DNA form, the CDR3 reads TGTGCCACCAGCAGAGACGGGTTACGTCAGCCCCAGCATTTT. It translates to CATSRDGLRQPQHF.

This sequence joins TRBV14 and TRBJ1-4; TRBD1 is a possible D gene (5 bases). Germline CDR1 and CDR2: SGHDN and FVKESK. CDR3 length: 13 residues. Between the trimmed V and J ends, which lost 4 bases and 8 bases, there was a span of 11 bases. In nucleotides, the CDR3 is TGTGCCAGCAGCCGAAGCTGGGGGGAAAAACTGTTTTTT. Encoded protein: CASSRSWGEKLFF.

In this sample, this clone turned up once. The chain carries TRBV19 and TRBJ1-2, with D possibly TRBD1 on 6 matching bases. Germline-derived CDR1 and CDR2 are LNHDA and SQIVND (reference sequence). The CDR3 is made up of 15 amino acids. V dropped 3 bases and J dropped 2 bases, with 13 bases sitting between them. CDR3: CASSMRTDHNYGYTF. DNA of the CDR3: TGTGCCAGTAGTATGAGGACAGACCACAACTATGGCTACACCTTC.

The gene calls are TRBV10-1 and TRBJ2-5; D possibly corresponds to TRBD2 (7 bases). The CDR3 contains 14 residues. The V gene lost 6 bases and the J gene lost 1 base, with 12 bases spanning the gap. Germline lookup yields CDR1 WNHNN and CDR2 SYGVQD (reference sequence). The CDR3 is CASSFGGPQETQYF. CDR3 nucleotides: TGCGCCAGCAGCTTCGGGGGGCCCCAAGAGACCCAGTACTTC.